This is a list of T cell receptor beta chains from one sample in a study of blood T cells in healthy people across ages. MiXCR, run by TCRdb on the 5' RACE reads, gives a single entry per CDR3 protein. The repertoire includes about 1.4 million distinct CDR3 sequences, 59% of them detected once, and under 8.5% sits in the top ten. The material sequenced was blood. All receptors come from a man aged 18-30 years in good health. Both conserved end residues are part of each CDR3. The order of the fields is CDR3 DNA, CDR3 protein, clone size, CDR3 length, V gene, D gene, J gene. A D gene is named only where the DNA matches it firmly. Size is stated for part of the rows, as once, few or many counts, or as a class when the clone is expanded.

CDR3nt: TGCAGTGCTAGAGATCTTGGGCAGACCTTAGCCAAAAACATTCAGTACTTC
CDR3aa: CSARDLGQTLAKNIQYF
abundance: .
len: 17
v_gene: TRBV20-1
d_gene: .
j_gene: TRBJ2-4

CDR3nt: TGTGCCAGCAGTTACTCTGGCGGGCCCTATAATTCACCCCTCCACTTT
CDR3aa: CASSYSGGPYNSPLHF
abundance: few
len: 16
v_gene: TRBV6-5
d_gene: .
j_gene: TRBJ1-6

CDR3nt: TGTGCCAGCAGCGGGGGTCGAGGGAGGAATACTGAAGCTTTCTTT
CDR3aa: CASSGGRGRNTEAFF
abundance: .
len: 15
v_gene: TRBV9
d_gene: .
j_gene: TRBJ1-1

CDR3nt: TGCAGTGCTTCGACAGGGACCCTCTCCCGAGATACGCAGTATTTT
CDR3aa: CSASTGTLSRDTQYF
abundance: few
len: 15
v_gene: TRBV20-1
d_gene: TRBD1
j_gene: TRBJ2-3

CDR3nt: TGTGCCAGCAGCCTTTACCTTAACGAGCAGTACTTC
CDR3aa: CASSLYLNEQYF
abundance: .
len: 12
v_gene: TRBV5-6
d_gene: .
j_gene: TRBJ2-7

CDR3nt: TGTGCCAGCAACCCCCTTACGGGTGAGCAGTTCTTC
CDR3aa: CASNPLTGEQFF
abundance: .
len: 12
v_gene: TRBV5-4
d_gene: .
j_gene: TRBJ2-1

CDR3nt: TGTGCCAGCAGTTACACCACTAGCGAGGCGGCTCCCTACGAGCAGTACTTC
CDR3aa: CASSYTTSEAAPYEQYF
abundance: .
len: 17
v_gene: TRBV6-2/TRBV6-3
d_gene: TRBD2
j_gene: TRBJ2-7

CDR3nt: TGTGCCAGCAGTGAAGCTGGGCATGGAGCTTTCTTT
CDR3aa: CASSEAGHGAFF
abundance: once
len: 12
v_gene: TRBV2
d_gene: .
j_gene: TRBJ1-1

CDR3nt: TGTGCCAGCAGTGAAAGCGGGATAGGACGGGACACTGAAGCTTTCTTT
CDR3aa: CASSESGIGRDTEAFF
abundance: .
len: 16
v_gene: TRBV6-1
d_gene: .
j_gene: TRBJ1-1

CDR3nt: TGTGCCAGCAGTGACGGCCAGACCTCCTACGAGCAGTACTTC
CDR3aa: CASSDGQTSYEQYF
abundance: few
len: 14
v_gene: TRBV25-1
d_gene: .
j_gene: TRBJ2-7

CDR3nt: TGTGCCAGCAGCCCCATCCGGTCCTACAATGAGCAGTTCTTC
CDR3aa: CASSPIRSYNEQFF
abundance: .
len: 14
v_gene: TRBV7-2
d_gene: .
j_gene: TRBJ2-1

CDR3nt: TGTGCCAGCAGCCAAGTTCACGGTAGCTACGAGCAGTACTTC
CDR3aa: CASSQVHGSYEQYF
abundance: few
len: 14
v_gene: TRBV3-1
d_gene: .
j_gene: TRBJ2-7

CDR3nt: TGCAGTGCCCGAGACCTCTCCTACGAGCGGTACTTC
CDR3aa: CSARDLSYERYF
abundance: .
len: 12
v_gene: TRBV20-1
d_gene: .
j_gene: TRBJ2-7

CDR3nt: TGTGCCAGCAGCCATCTTACAGGGGCAACTAATGAAAAACTGTTTTTT
CDR3aa: CASSHLTGATNEKLFF
abundance: .
len: 16
v_gene: TRBV3-1
d_gene: TRBD1
j_gene: TRBJ1-4

CDR3nt: TGCAGTGCTAGAAGGGCGGTCGAGCAGTTCTTC
CDR3aa: CSARRAVEQFF
abundance: .
len: 11
v_gene: TRBV20-1
d_gene: .
j_gene: TRBJ2-1

CDR3nt: TGTGCCAGCAGTGCGTACCTCGGGACTAGCGGGAGGGTTAATGAGCAGTTCTTC
CDR3aa: CASSAYLGTSGRVNEQFF
abundance: .
len: 18
v_gene: TRBV6-1
d_gene: TRBD2
j_gene: TRBJ2-1

CDR3nt: TGTGCCAGCAGCCAAGATCTAGCGGGACATGCCATGAATACGCAGTATTTT
CDR3aa: CASSQDLAGHAMNTQYF
abundance: .
len: 17
v_gene: TRBV4-2
d_gene: TRBD2
j_gene: TRBJ2-3

CDR3nt: TGTGCCAGCAGTTACCCTTATGGTACGCCGGGGAATGAGCAGTTCTTC
CDR3aa: CASSYPYGTPGNEQFF
abundance: .
len: 16
v_gene: TRBV6-2/TRBV6-3
d_gene: .
j_gene: TRBJ2-1

CDR3nt: TGTGCCACCACGGACGGGAATAGCAATCAGCCCCAGCATTTT
CDR3aa: CATTDGNSNQPQHF
abundance: .
len: 14
v_gene: TRBV2
d_gene: .
j_gene: TRBJ1-5

CDR3nt: TGTGCCAGCAGCTCCCCTAGGCTCACAGATACGCAGTATTTT
CDR3aa: CASSSPRLTDTQYF
abundance: .
len: 14
v_gene: TRBV7-9
d_gene: .
j_gene: TRBJ2-3

CDR3nt: TGCAGCGTGGCAAAAGCGGGAGGGGACGAGCAGTACTTC
CDR3aa: CSVAKAGGDEQYF
abundance: .
len: 13
v_gene: TRBV29-1
d_gene: TRBD2
j_gene: TRBJ2-7

CDR3nt: TGTGCCAGCAGTTTCGGGCGGGAGAGGGATGAGCAGTTCTTC
CDR3aa: CASSFGRERDEQFF
abundance: .
len: 14
v_gene: TRBV12-3/TRBV12-4
d_gene: TRBD2
j_gene: TRBJ2-1

CDR3nt: TGTGCCAGCAGTTCCCGATGGACTAGGACAGATACGCAGTATTTT
CDR3aa: CASSSRWTRTDTQYF
abundance: .
len: 15
v_gene: TRBV12-3/TRBV12-4
d_gene: TRBD2
j_gene: TRBJ2-3